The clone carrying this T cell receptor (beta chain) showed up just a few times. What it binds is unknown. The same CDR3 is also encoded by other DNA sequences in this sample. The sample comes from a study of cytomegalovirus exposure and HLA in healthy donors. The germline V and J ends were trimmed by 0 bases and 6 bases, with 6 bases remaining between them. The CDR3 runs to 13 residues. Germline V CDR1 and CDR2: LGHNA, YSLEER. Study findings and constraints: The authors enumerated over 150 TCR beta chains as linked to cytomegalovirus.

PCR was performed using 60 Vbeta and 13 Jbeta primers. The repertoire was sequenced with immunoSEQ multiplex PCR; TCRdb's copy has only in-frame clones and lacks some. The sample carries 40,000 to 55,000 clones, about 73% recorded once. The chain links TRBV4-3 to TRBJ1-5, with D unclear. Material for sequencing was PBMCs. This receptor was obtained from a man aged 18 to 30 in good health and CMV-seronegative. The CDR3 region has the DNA TGCGCCAGCAGCCAAGATCGGGGTCAGCCCCAGCATTTT. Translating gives CASSQDRGQPQHF.